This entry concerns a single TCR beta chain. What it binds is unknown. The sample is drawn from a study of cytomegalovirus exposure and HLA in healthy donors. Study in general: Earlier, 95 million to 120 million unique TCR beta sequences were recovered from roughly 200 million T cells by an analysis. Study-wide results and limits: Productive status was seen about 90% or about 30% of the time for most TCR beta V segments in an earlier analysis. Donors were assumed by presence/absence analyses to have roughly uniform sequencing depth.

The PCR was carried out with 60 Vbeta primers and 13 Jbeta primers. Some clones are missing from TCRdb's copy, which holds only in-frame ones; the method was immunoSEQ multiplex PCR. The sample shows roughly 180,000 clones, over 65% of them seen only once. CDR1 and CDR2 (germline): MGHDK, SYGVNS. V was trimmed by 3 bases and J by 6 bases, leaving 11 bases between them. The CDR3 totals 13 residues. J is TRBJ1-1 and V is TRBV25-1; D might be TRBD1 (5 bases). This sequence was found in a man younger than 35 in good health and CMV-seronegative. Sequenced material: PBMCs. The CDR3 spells CASSDQGEPEAFF. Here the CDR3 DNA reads TGTGCCAGCAGTGATCAAGGGGAACCTGAAGCTTTCTTT.